This is a list of T cell receptor beta chains from one sample in a study of chemoradiotherapy in HPV16-positive cancers. Using immunoSEQ multiplex PCR, the repertoire was profiled, and TCRdb retains in-frame clones only, with some absent. The sample holds some 2,700 clones, around 77% seen once. The sample was collected from a patient who underwent chemoradiotherapy. The receptors derive from a human donor with HPV-associated anogenital cancer. CDR3s leave out the opening cysteine and the closing phenylalanine or tryptophan.

V | CDR3
TRBV23-1 | ASSQSENTGELF
TRBV2 | ASSEAGSYGYT
TRBV28 | ASKLWGPSGNTIY
TRBV2 | ASQRLAGVNGELF
TRBV2 | ASRRVSTEAF
TRBV28 | ASSLPTGYEKLF
TRBV28 | ASRWQGQGEQY
TRBV5-5 | ASSLAPGYGYT
TRBV19 | ASSINSYEQY
TRBV9 | ASSVRGDGSEGPQH
TRBV9 | ASSVQSGQPQH
TRBV19 | ASSIQPRTGDGQPQH
TRBV5-5 | ASSLPSGRETQY
TRBV21-1 | ASSKEGTGFGETQY
TRBV6-1 | ASSEERGEQF
TRBV2 | ASREESGNTIY
TRBV14 | ASSQDQNTEAF
TRBV2 | ASSEGSTTSLNT
TRBV7-8 | ASSQDGRSGNTIY
TRBV7-3 | ASSLGPNTDTQY
TRBV7-3 | ASSERTGRNSPLH
TRBV7-8 | ASSFGSGYSYEQY
TRBV11-2 | ASSSSRGTGLAF
TRBV19 | ASSIGRDEQF
TRBV29-1 | SVLSLAKNIQY
TRBV29-1 | SVARAVNEQY
TRBV9 | ASSLGTSGSSSYNEQF
TRBV7-7 | ASSSDTTNTGELF
TRBV7-2 | ASRHPGGTIYGYT
TRBV7-2 | ASSGTGGYGYT
TRBV28 | ASSWGADTEAF
TRBV28 | ASSGRVNEKLF
TRBV5-4 | ASTRLPGQNNSPLH
TRBV7-2 | ASSKYTDTQY
TRBV6-1 | ASSETWTASYGYT
TRBV6-5 | ASSWGTEAF
TRBV27 | ASSGQGWGPDGYT
TRBV2 | ASIQERGEQETQY
TRBV6-6 | ASSRTSGKTGELF
TRBV10-2 | ASSEGEDRGLTEAF
TRBV27 | ASSLTGRIPNEKLF
TRBV6-1 | ASSEEVIRSTDTQY